The 25 T cell receptor beta chains given below trace back to one sample, sequenced in a study of glioma-infiltrating T cells after dendritic cell vaccination. TCRdb keeps only in-frame clones here, not all; method: immunoSEQ multiplex PCR. The data show some 100,000 clones, 79% seen once. The sequences come from blood, collected before dendritic cell vaccination. Source of these receptors: a human donor with glioblastoma.

This sequence joins TRBV4-1 and TRBJ2-7; 12 nucleotides line up with TRBD1. V trimming: 4 bases; J trimming: 4 bases; junction bases outside the gene matches: 11. This CDR3 is built from 17 residues. Looked up from germline, CDR1 is MGHRA and CDR2 is YSYEKL. The CDR3 nucleotides are TGCGCCAGCAGCCGTCTACTGGGGGGACAGGGGGCTTACGAGCAGTACTTC. Encoded protein: CASSRLLGGQGAYEQYF.

The genes are TRBV5-6 and TRBJ1-4; TRBD1 matches at 11 bases. The CDR3 contains 16 residues. V lost 4 bases and J lost 6; bases outside the gene matches: 8. Germline V gene sequence: CDR1 SGHDT, CDR2 YYEEEE. CDR3 DNA sequence: TGTGCCAGCAGCCAGGACAGGGGGCGCGTCCATGAAAAACTGTTTTTT. Translation: CASSQDRGRVHEKLFF.

The rearrangement links TRBV28 to TRBJ2-7; the D gene is possibly TRBD2 (6 bases). Germline loops: CDR1 MDHEN, CDR2 SYDVKM. This CDR3 is built from 15 residues. Trimming left V 7 bases short and J 4 bases short, with 20 bases between. CDR3 sequence: CASTPGDGAPYEQYF. Written as DNA, the CDR3 is TGTGCCAGCACCCCGGGGGACGGTGCTCCGTACGAGCAGTACTTC.

The V gene is TRBV6-5, the J gene TRBJ1-3; unclear D gene. This CDR3 is built from 13 residues. The germline V gene encodes CDR1 MNHEY and CDR2 SVGAGI. V lost 2 bases and J 4 bases, leaving 6 bases between the germline ends. The CDR3 region is CASSYSQGNTIYF. CDR3 coding DNA: TGTGCCAGCAGTTACAGCCAAGGAAACACCATATATTTT.

The chain recombines TRBV4-1 with TRBJ2-1; TRBD2 matches at 8 bases. Germline assignment: CDR1 MGHRA and CDR2 YSYEKL. Germline trimming cut 0 bases from V and 15 bases from J; bases unmatched to any gene: 13. The CDR3 consists of 15 residues. CDR3 loop: CASSQEASGWSWAFF. CDR3 DNA sequence: TGCGCCAGCAGCCAAGAGGCTAGCGGGTGGTCCTGGGCGTTCTTC.

The rearrangement links TRBV29-1 to TRBJ2-7; 7 nucleotides line up with TRBD1. Germline CDR1 SQVTM, CDR2 ANQGSEA. The CDR3 is 11 amino acids. After removal of 2 bases from V and 5 bases from J, the junction contained 0 bases not matched to a gene. CDR3 DNA sequence: TGCAGCGTTGAAACAGGGGACGAGCAGTACTTC. It yields the protein CSVETGDEQYF.

The chain couples TRBV6-5 to TRBJ1-2, with TRBD1 identical over 10 bases. CDR3 length: 14 amino acids. The J segment lost 8 bases and the V segment lost 6 bases, leaving 9 bases of the junction unmatched. Looked up from germline, CDR1 is MNHEY and CDR2 is SVGAGI. CDR3 DNA: TGTGCCAGCAGGTCTCCGGGACAGGGGTACGGCTACACCTTC. Protein product: CASRSPGQGYGYTF.

The rearrangement links TRBV9 to TRBJ1-5, with D perhaps matching TRBD1 (5 bases). CDR3 size: 14 residues. The V end lost 5 bases, the J end lost 3 bases, and 12 bases lay between the germline ends. Germline CDR1 is SGDLS and CDR2 is YYNGEE. In DNA form, the CDR3 reads TGTGCCAGCAGTGAAGACAGCCACAATCAGCCCCAGCATTTT. It encodes CASSEDSHNQPQHF.

The chain joins TRBV5-6 to TRBJ1-3; D not resolved. In germline, CDR1 is SGHDT, CDR2 YYEEEE. V was cut by 1 base and J by 4 bases, with 12 bases left in between. The CDR3 contains 15 residues. CDR3 DNA sequence: TGTGCCAGCAGCTTGCTGGGAGTTGCCGGAAACACCATATATTTT. Amino acid sequence: CASSLLGVAGNTIYF.

The rearrangement joins TRBV7-6 to TRBJ1-1; D ambiguous. The CDR3 is 13 residues long. CDR1 and CDR2 from the germline V gene are SGHVS and FNYEAQ. Trimming took off 2 bases at V and 1 base at J, with 5 bases between the two ends. CDR3 bases: TGTGCCAGCAGCTTAAGTAGGAACACTGAAGCTTTCTTT. Amino acids: CASSLSRNTEAFF. Together with reference TRBV7-6 and TRBJ1-1, the CDR3 gives the full variable domain: GAGVSQSPRYKVTKRGQDVALRCDPISGHVSLYWYRQALGQGPEFLTYFNYEAQQDKSGLPNDRFSAERPEGSISTLTIQRTEQRDSAMYRCASSLSRNTEAFFGQGTRLTVV.

The chain recombines TRBV7-8 with TRBJ1-1; 7 bases align to TRBD1. The CDR3 spans 14 residues. Germline CDR1 is SGHVS and CDR2 is FQNEAQ. The V gene end was trimmed by 3 bases and the J gene end by 3 bases; junction bases not matched to a gene: 4. CDR3 DNA: TGTGCCAGCAGCTTCGACAGGGCAGACACTGAAGCTTTCTTT. Translating it yields CASSFDRADTEAFF.

The sample holds a few counts of this clone. Different DNA sequences within this sample yield the same CDR3. This chain uses TRBV6-6 with TRBJ2-7; 7 nucleotides match TRBD1. The CDR3 sequence is 13 residues long. Germline CDR1 MNHNY, CDR2 SVGAGI (reference sequence). J lost 3 bases, V lost 2 bases, and 1 base had no gene match. The CDR3 DNA sequence: TGTGCCAGCAGTTACCGGGACAGCTACGAGCAGTACTTC. This encodes CASSYRDSYEQYF.

This CDR3 reads CAWSYGGAAGELFF. CDR3 nucleotide sequence: TGTGCCTGGAGTTACGGGGGGGCCGCCGGGGAGCTGTTTTTT. The rearrangement links TRBV30 to TRBJ2-2, with TRBD2 matching 8 bases. This CDR3 is 14 amino acids long. Germline CDR1 reads GTSNPN; CDR2 reads SVGIG (reference sequence). V was clipped by 2 bases and J by 6 bases; unmatched bases: 5.

The chain employs TRBV9 and TRBJ2-2; TRBD1 aligns across 7 bases. Unmatched junction bases numbered 3, after V lost 2 bases and J lost 5 bases. The germline gives CDR1 SGDLS, CDR2 YYNGEE. The CDR3 loop spans 14 amino acids. The CDR3 loop reads CASSVDRVTGELFF. The CDR3 bases are TGTGCCAGCAGCGTCGACAGGGTTACCGGGGAGCTGTTTTTT.

The chain uses TRBV7-3 and TRBJ2-7; the match to TRBD2 covers 9 bases. The germline CDR1 and CDR2 sequences are SGHTA and FQGTGA. The CDR3 consists of 15 residues. V lost 5 bases to trimming and J lost 3 bases; unmatched junction nucleotides: 8. CDR3 loop: CASSVQRGANYEQYF. The CDR3 nucleotides read TGTGCCAGCAGCGTACAGCGGGGGGCCAACTACGAGCAGTACTTC.

Only a few counts were recorded for this clone. The rearrangement links TRBV15 to TRBJ2-2, with D maybe TRBD2 (5 bases). In germline, CDR1 is LNHNV, CDR2 YYDKDF (reference sequence). The CDR3 spans 16 residues. V lost 0 bases, J lost 5 bases, and 13 bases lay in between. For the CDR3, the DNA is TGTGCCACCAGCAGAGATGTGGACTCCCGTACCGGGGAGCTGTTTTTT. This codes for CATSRDVDSRTGELFF.

The genes are TRBV9 and TRBJ2-3, with D maybe TRBD2 (7 bases). The CDR3 covers 16 residues. Trimming stripped 0 bases from V and 7 bases from J, with 18 bases between. The germline V gene encodes CDR1 SGDLS and CDR2 YYNGEE. The CDR3 loop is CASSVDPRGGDHTQYF. CDR3 nucleotide sequence: TGTGCCAGCAGCGTAGACCCCCGAGGGGGGGACCATACGCAGTATTTT. Drawing the rest from reference TRBV9 and TRBJ2-3, the complete variable domain is DSGVTQTPKHLITATGQRVTLRCSPRSGDLSVYWYQQSLDQGLQFLIQYYNGEERAKGNILERFSAQQFPDLHSELNLSSLELGDSALYFCASSVDPRGGDHTQYFGPGTRLTVL.

The V and J genes are TRBV30 and TRBJ2-7; TRBD1 aligns across 8 bases. The CDR3 is 11 residues long. CDR1 GTSNPN and CDR2 SVGIG come from the germline V gene (reference sequence). The trim removed 4 bases at V and 5 bases at J, leaving 1 base unmatched. The CDR3 nucleotides read TGTGCCTGGACGGACAGGGACGAGCAGTACTTC. This sequence encodes CAWTDRDEQYF.

The CDR3 DNA reads TGTGCCAGCAGCGTAGCTACGGTGGGCGTTGAGCAGTTCTTC. Translated, it gives CASSVATVGVEQFF. V and J are TRBV9 and TRBJ2-1, with unresolved D. The V and J ends lost 0 bases and 9 bases respectively, with 13 bases between them. CDR3 size: 14 residues. Germline loops: CDR1 SGDLS, CDR2 YYNGEE.

The chain uses TRBV7-2 and TRBJ2-5; D is perhaps TRBD2 (5 bases). Germline V CDR1 and CDR2: SGHTA, FQGNSA. The CDR3 has 15 residues. The V end lost 2 bases, the J end lost 0 bases, and 10 bases lay between the germline ends. This CDR3 reads CASSLTGVHQETQYF. The CDR3 DNA is TGTGCCAGCAGCTTAACCGGGGTACACCAAGAGACCCAGTACTTC.

This chain links TRBV4-1 with TRBJ1-2; D uncertain. Germline loops: CDR1 MGHRA, CDR2 YSYEKL. Trimming took off 1 base at V and 0 bases at J, with 6 bases between the two ends. This CDR3 is 14 amino acids long. The CDR3 reads CASSQVRSNYGYTF. The CDR3 DNA sequence: TGCGCCAGCAGCCAAGTGCGATCTAACTATGGCTACACCTTC.

The chain couples TRBV6-5 to TRBJ2-3; weak D call: TRBD1 (5 bases). V was clipped by 9 bases and J by 4 bases, with 17 bases between them. The CDR3 length is 14 residues. Germline V lookup: CDR1 MNHEY, CDR2 SVGAGI. DNA for the CDR3: TGTGCCAGTTCAGGGTCGCCTCTACCAGATACGCAGTATTTT. Protein sequence: CASSGSPLPDTQYF.

The chain has TRBV6-5 and TRBJ1-5; 7 nucleotides match TRBD1. The germline gives CDR1 MNHEY, CDR2 SVGAGI. The CDR3 length is 14 residues. J gave up 9 bases and V 6 bases, and 11 bases lay outside the gene matches. This CDR3 is CASSPDRESSPQHF. The CDR3 nucleotides read TGTGCCAGCAGCCCCGACAGGGAATCCTCGCCCCAGCATTTT.

The chain is built from TRBV11-2 and TRBJ1-4; TRBD1 agrees at 9 bases. Germline V lookup: CDR1 SGHAT, CDR2 FQNNGV. The CDR3 is 13 residues long. With 5 bases clipped from V and 8 bases from J, the junction kept 3 bases outside the gene matches. The CDR3 loop reads CASSRDRVEKLFF. CDR3 DNA: TGTGCCAGCAGCCGGGACAGGGTAGAAAAACTGTTTTTT.

V usage is TRBV5-4 and J usage is TRBJ2-1, with D tentatively TRBD2 (6 bases). This CDR3 comprises 14 residues. CDR1 and CDR2 from the germline V gene are SGHNT and YYREEE (reference sequence). V lost 2 bases, J lost 15 bases, and 21 bases lay in between. Here the CDR3 DNA reads TGTGCCAGCAGCTTATCGTACCCGGGGGTCCAGATGTTCTTC. Translation: CASSLSYPGVQMFF.